This T cell receptor beta chain was found in a study of cytomegalovirus exposure and HLA in healthy donors. For the study at large: According to later analysis, the same platform produced the 130 or so validation and 666 first-cohort repertoires.

Trimming removed 7 bases from V and 4 bases from J; junction bases left unmatched: 8. The germline V gene has CDR1 LGHNT and CDR2 FRNRAP. The CDR3 is 14 residues long. Profiled with immunoSEQ multiplex PCR; TCRdb holds only in-frame clones, not every one. The table lists some 170,000 clones, approximately 86% of them singletons. Source material: PBMCs. This receptor was obtained from a man aged 18 to 29 in good health and CMV-seropositive. This chain links TRBV12-5 with TRBJ2-7; the match to TRBD1 covers 9 bases. The CDR3 sequence is CASAPGTGLYEQYF. CDR3 DNA sequence: TGTGCTAGTGCCCCCGGGACAGGGCTTTACGAGCAGTACTTC. The variable domain in full, completed from reference TRBV12-5 and TRBJ2-7, reads DARVTQTPRHKVTEMGQEVTMRCQPILGHNTVFWYRQTMMQGLELLAYFRNRAPLDDSGMPKDRFSAEMPDATLATLKIQPSEPRDSAVYFCASAPGTGLYEQYFGPGTRLTVT.